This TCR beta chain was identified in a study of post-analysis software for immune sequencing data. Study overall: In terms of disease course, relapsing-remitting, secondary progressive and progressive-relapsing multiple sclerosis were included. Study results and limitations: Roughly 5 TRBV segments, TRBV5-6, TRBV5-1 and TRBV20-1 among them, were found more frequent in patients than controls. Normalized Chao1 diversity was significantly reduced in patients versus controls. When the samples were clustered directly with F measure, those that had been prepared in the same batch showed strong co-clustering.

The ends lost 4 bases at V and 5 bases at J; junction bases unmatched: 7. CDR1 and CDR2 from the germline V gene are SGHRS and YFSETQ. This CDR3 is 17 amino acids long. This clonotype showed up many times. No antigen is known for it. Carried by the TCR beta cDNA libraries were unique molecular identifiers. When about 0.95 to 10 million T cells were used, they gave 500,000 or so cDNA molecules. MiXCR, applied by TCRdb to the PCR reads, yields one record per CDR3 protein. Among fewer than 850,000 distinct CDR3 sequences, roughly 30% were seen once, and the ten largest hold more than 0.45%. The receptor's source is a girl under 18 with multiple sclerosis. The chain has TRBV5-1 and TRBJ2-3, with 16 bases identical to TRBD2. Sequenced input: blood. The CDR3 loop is CASSLTGTSGRGDTQYF. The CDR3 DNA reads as TGCGCCAGCAGCCTGACAGGGACTAGCGGGAGGGGAGATACGCAGTATTTT.